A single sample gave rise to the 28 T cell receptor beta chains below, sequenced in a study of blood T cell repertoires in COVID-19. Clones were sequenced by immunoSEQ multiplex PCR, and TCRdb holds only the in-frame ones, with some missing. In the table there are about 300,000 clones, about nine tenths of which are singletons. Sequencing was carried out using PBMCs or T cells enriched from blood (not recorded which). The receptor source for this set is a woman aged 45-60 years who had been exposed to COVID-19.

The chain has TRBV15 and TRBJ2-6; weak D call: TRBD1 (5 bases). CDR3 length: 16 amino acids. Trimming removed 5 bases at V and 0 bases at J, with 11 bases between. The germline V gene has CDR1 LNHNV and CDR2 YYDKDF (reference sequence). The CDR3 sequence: CATSARQNSGANVLTF. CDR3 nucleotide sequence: TGTGCCACCAGCGCCAGACAGAACTCTGGGGCCAACGTCCTGACTTTC.

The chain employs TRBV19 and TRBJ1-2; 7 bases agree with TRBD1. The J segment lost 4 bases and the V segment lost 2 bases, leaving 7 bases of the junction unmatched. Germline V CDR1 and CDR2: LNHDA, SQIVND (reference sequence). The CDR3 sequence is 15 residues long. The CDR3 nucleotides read TGTGCCAGTAGTATAAGGGGGCAGGACGGCTATGGCTACACCTTC. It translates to CASSIRGQDGYGYTF.

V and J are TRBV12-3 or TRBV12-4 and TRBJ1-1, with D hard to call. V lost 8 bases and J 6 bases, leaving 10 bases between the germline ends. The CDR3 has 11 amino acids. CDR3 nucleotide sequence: TGTGCCAGCCGGCAGAGCGCTGAAGCTTTCTTT. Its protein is CASRQSAEAFF.

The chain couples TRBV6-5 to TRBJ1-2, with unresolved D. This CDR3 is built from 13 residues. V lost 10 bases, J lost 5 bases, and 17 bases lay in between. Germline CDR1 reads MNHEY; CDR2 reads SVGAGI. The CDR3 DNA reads TGTGCCACCCCCCAACTAGAGCTTTATGGCTACACCTTC. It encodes CATPQLELYGYTF.

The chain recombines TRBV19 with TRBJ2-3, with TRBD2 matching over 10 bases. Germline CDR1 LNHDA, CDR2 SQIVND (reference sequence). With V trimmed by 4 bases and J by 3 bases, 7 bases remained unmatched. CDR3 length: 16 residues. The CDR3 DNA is TGTGCCAGTAGTAGAGCGGGGGGGCGTCAAACAGATACGCAGTATTTT. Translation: CASSRAGGRQTDTQYF.

The CDR3 bases are TGTGCCAGTAGTCCCCTAGGGGGGGACTACGAGCAGTACTTC. It codes for CASSPLGGDYEQYF. The chain couples TRBV19 to TRBJ2-7; D is perhaps TRBD2 (7 bases). The CDR3 extends over 14 amino acids. The germline V gene has CDR1 LNHDA and CDR2 SQIVND (reference sequence). Trimming removed 5 bases from V and 3 bases from J, with 14 bases in between.

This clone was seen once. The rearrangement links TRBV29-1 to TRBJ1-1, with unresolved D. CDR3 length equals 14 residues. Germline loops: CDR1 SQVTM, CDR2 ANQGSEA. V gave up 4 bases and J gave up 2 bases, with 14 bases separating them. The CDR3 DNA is TGCAGCGTTGGAGGCGGCAGCACAAACACTGAAGCTTTCTTT. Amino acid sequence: CSVGGGSTNTEAFF. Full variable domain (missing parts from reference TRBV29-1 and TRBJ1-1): SAVISQKPSRDICQRGTSLTIQCQVDSQVTMMFWYRQQPGQSLTLIATANQGSEATYESGFVIDKFPISRPNLTFSTLTVSNMSPEDSSIYLCSVGGGSTNTEAFFGQGTRLTVV.

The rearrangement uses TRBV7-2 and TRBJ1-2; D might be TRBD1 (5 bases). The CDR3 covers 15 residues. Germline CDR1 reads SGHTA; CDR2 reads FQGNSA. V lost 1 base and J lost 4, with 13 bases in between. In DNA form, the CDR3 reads TGTGCCAGCAGCTTAGAGGGGCCCCAGGGCTATGGCTACACCTTC. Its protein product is CASSLEGPQGYGYTF.

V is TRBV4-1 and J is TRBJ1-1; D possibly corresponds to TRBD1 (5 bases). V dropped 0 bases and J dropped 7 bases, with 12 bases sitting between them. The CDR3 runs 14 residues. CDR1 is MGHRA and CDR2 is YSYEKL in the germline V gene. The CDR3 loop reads CASSQESGGGEAFF. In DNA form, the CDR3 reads TGCGCCAGCAGCCAAGAATCGGGGGGAGGTGAAGCTTTCTTT.

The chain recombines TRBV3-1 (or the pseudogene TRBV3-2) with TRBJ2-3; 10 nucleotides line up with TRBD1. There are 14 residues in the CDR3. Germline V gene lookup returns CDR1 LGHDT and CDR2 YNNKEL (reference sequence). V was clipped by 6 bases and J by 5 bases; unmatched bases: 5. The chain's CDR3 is CASRDRGYGDTQYF. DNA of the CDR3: TGTGCCAGCAGGGACAGGGGGTATGGAGATACGCAGTATTTT.

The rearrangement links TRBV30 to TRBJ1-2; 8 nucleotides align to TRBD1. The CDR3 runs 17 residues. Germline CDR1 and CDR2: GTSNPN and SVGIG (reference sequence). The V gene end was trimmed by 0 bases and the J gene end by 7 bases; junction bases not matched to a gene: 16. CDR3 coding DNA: TGTGCCTGGAGTGTACTATTAGGGGACAGGCGGTTTCGTGGCTACACCTTC. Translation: CAWSVLLGDRRFRGYTF.

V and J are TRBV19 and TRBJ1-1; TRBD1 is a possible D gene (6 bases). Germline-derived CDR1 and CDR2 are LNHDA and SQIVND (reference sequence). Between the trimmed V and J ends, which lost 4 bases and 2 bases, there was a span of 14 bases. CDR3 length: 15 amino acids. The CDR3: CASSSTGRGNTEAFF. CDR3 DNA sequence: TGTGCCAGTAGTAGCACGGGCAGGGGTAACACTGAAGCTTTCTTT.

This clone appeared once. CDR3: CASEDTNRGQPQHF. The CDR3 region has the DNA TGTGCCAGCGAGGACACTAACAGGGGTCAGCCCCAGCATTTT. The chain employs TRBV5-5 and TRBJ1-5; 7 bases agree with TRBD1. The V gene's germline CDR1 is SGHKS and CDR2 YYEKEE (reference sequence). Trimming at V came to 7 bases and at J to 6 bases, leaving 10 bases not matched to a gene. This CDR3 comprises 14 residues.

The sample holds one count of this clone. CDR3 in amino acids: CASSLEAGGSTDTQYF. DNA of the CDR3: TGTGCCAGCAGCTTAGAAGCGGGGGGAAGCACAGATACGCAGTATTTT. This sequence joins TRBV11-2 and TRBJ2-3, with 9 bases that match TRBD2. The CDR3 is 16 amino acids. Germline assignment: CDR1 SGHAT and CDR2 FQNNGV. V lost 0 bases and J lost 0; bases outside the gene matches: 1.

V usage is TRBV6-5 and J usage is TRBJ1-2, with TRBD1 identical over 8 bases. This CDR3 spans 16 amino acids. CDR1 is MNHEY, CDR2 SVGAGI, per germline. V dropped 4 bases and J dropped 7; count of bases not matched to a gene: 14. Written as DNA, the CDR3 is TGTGCCAGCAGTTCCACCGGGACAGGCCTCACGGGTGGCTACACCTTC. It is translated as CASSSTGTGLTGGYTF.

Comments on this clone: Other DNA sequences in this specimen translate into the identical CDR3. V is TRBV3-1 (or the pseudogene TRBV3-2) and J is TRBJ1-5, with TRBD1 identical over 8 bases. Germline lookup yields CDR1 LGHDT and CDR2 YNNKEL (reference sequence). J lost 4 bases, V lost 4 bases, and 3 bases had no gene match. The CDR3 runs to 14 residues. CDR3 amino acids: CASSPGTGNQPQHF. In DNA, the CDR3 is TGTGCCAGCAGCCCCGGGACAGGTAATCAGCCCCAGCATTTT.

CDR3 amino acids: CASSLGTQYEQYF. Written as DNA, the CDR3 is TGCGCCAGCAGCTTGGGCACGCAGTACGAGCAGTACTTC. The chain couples TRBV5-1 to TRBJ2-7; D gene uncertain. The V end lost 0 bases, the J end lost 4 bases, and 8 bases lay between the germline ends. The CDR3 extends over 13 amino acids. Per the germline V gene, CDR1 is SGHRS and CDR2 is YFSETQ.

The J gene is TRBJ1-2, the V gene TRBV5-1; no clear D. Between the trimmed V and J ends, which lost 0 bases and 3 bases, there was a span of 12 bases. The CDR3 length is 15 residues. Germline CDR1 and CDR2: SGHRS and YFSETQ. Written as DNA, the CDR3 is TGCGCCAGCAGCTTGGGATCCATTTTAGACTATGGCTACACCTTC. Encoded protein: CASSLGSILDYGYTF. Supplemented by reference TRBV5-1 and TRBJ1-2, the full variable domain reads KAGVTQTPRYLIKTRGQQVTLSCSPISGHRSVSWYQQTPGQGLQFLFEYFSETQRNKGNFPGRFSGRQFSNSRSEMNVSTLELGDSALYLCASSLGSILDYGYTFGSGTRLTVV.

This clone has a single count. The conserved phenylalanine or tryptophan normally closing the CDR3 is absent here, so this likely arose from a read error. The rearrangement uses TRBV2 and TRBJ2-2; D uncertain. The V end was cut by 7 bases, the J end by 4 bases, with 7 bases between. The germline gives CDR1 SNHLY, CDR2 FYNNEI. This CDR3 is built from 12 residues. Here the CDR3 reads CASTEATGELFL. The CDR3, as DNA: TGTGCCAGCACAGAGGCCACCGGGGAGCTGTTTCTT.

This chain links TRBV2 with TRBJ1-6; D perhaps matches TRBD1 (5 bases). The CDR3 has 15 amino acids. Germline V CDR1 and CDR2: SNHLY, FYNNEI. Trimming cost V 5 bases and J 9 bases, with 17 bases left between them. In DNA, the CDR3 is TGTGCCAGCAGTCCCGACAGAGGTCTAGGTTCACCCCTCCACTTT. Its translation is CASSPDRGLGSPLHF.

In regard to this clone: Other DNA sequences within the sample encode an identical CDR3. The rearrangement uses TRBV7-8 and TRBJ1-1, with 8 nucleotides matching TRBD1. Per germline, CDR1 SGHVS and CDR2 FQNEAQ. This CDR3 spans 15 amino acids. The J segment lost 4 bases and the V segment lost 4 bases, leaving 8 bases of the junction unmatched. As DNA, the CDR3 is TGTGCCAGCAGCTCCCAGGACAGGGCGGGCACTGAAGCTTTCTTT. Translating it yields CASSSQDRAGTEAFF. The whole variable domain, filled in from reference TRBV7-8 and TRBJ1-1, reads GAGVSQSPRYKVAKRGQDVALRCDPISGHVSLFWYQQALGQGPEFLTYFQNEAQLDKSGLPSDRFFAERPEGSVSTLKIQRTQQEDSAVYLCASSSQDRAGTEAFFGQGTRLTVV.

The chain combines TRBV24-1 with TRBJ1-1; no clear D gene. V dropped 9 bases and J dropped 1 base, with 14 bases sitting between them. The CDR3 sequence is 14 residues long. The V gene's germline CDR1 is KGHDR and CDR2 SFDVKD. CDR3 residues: CATQTGERNTEAFF. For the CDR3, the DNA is TGTGCCACCCAAACCGGGGAGAGGAACACTGAAGCTTTCTTT.

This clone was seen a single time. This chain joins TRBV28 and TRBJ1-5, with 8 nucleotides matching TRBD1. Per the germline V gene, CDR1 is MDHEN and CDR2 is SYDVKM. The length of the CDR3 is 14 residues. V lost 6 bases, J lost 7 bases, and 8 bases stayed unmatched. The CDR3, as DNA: TGTGCCAGCAGCTACTCTGACAGGGGCCAGCCCCAGCATTTT. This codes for CASSYSDRGQPQHF.

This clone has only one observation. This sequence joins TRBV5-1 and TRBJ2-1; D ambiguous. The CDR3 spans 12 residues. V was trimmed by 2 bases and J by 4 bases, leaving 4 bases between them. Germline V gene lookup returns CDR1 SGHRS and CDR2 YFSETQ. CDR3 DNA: TGCGCCAGCAGCTTCGCGTACAATGAGCAGTTCTTC. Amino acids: CASSFAYNEQFF. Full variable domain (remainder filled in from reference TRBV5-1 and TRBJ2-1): KAGVTQTPRYLIKTRGQQVTLSCSPISGHRSVSWYQQTPGQGLQFLFEYFSETQRNKGNFPGRFSGRQFSNSRSEMNVSTLELGDSALYLCASSFAYNEQFFGPGTRLTVL.

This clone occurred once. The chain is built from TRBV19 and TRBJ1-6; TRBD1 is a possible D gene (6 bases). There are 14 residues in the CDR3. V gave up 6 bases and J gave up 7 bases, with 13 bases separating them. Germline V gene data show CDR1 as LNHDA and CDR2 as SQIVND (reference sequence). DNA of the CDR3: TGTGCCAGTAGGGTCGGGACAACGAATTCACCCCTCCACTTT. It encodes CASRVGTTNSPLHF.

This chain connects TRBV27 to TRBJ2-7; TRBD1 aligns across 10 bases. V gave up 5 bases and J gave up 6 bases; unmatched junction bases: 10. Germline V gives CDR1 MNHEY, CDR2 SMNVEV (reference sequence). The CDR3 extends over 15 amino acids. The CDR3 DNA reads TGTGCCAGCAGTCGTCGGACAGGGGGGGACTTCGAGCAGTACTTC. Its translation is CASSRRTGGDFEQYF.

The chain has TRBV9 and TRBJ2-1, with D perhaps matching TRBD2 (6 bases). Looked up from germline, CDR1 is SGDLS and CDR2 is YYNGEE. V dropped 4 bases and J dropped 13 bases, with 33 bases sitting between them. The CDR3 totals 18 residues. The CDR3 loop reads CASSTQTGGILSGEKQFF. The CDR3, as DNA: TGTGCCAGCAGCACCCAGACTGGAGGGATTTTGTCGGGAGAGAAACAGTTCTTC.

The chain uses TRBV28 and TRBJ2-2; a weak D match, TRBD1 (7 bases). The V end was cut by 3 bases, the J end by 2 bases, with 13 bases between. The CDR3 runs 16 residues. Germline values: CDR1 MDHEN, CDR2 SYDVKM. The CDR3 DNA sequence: TGTGCCAGCAGTTTTGCGGGACAGATTAACACCGGGGAGCTGTTTTTT. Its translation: CASSFAGQINTGELFF.